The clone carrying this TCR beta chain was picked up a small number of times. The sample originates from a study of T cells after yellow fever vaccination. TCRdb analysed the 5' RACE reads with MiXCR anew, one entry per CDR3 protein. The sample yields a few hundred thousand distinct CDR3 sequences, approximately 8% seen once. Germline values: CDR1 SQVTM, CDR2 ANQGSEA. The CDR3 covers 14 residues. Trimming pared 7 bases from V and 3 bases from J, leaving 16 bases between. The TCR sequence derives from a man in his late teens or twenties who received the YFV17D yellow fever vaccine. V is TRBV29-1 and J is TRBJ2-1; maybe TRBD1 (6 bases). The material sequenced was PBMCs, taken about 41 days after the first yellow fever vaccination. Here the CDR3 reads CSAQGAGDYNEQFF. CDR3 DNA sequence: TGCAGCGCCCAAGGGGCAGGGGACTACAATGAGCAGTTCTTC.